A single sample gave rise to the 30 T cell receptor beta chains below, sequenced in a study of regulatory T cells in long-lasting Graves disease. With iRepertoire HTBI primers and Arm-PCR of CDR3 regions, TCR beta libraries were built. TCRdb called the multiplex PCR reads again in MiXCR, with one record for every CDR3 protein. The sample lists 400,000 to 500,000 distinct CDR3 sequences, about 21% occurring once. The sample's time point: persistent/refractory GD, antithyroid drugs over 5 years with positive TRAb. Generation of the TCR library employed RNA extracted from PBMCs. Sequenced here: peripheral blood mononuclear cells (PBMCs), sampled when the disease was refractory, from a patient treated with antithyroid drugs. The receptor source for this set is a female donor with Graves disease.

This clonotype was observed a handful of times. The rearrangement joins TRBV11-2 to TRBJ1-3; 12 bases agree with TRBD1. Trimming removed 6 bases from V and 0 bases from J; junction bases left unmatched: 9. This CDR3 spans 18 amino acids. In germline, CDR1 is SGHAT, CDR2 FQNNGV. The CDR3 DNA reads TGTGCCAGCAGAAGGGACAGGGGGCTTGCTCTCTCTGGAAACACCATATATTTT. It is translated as CASRRDRGLALSGNTIYF. The full variable domain, in which reference TRBV11-2 and TRBJ1-3 provide the parts outside the CDR3, is EAGVAQSPRYKIIEKRQSVAFWCNPISGHATLYWYQQILGQGPKLLIQFQNNGVVDDSQLPKDRFSAERLKGVDSTLKIQPAKLEDSAVYLCASRRDRGLALSGNTIYFGEGSWLTVV.

A word on this clonotype: A read error may explain this, as a much larger clone is one base away. The rearrangement links TRBV11-2 to TRBJ1-5, with 7 positions matching TRBD1. This CDR3 contains 15 residues. Germline-derived CDR1 and CDR2 are SGHAT and FQNNGV. The V gene end was trimmed by 1 base and the J gene end by 6 bases; junction bases not matched to a gene: 6. DNA of the CDR3: TGTGCCAGCAGCTTAGGTCGTACAGGGGTTCAGCCCCAGCATTTT. Translating gives CASSLGRTGVQPQHF.

Many counts were recorded for this clonotype. The chain joins TRBV2 to TRBJ1-2; 8 bases align to TRBD1. CDR1 and CDR2 from the germline V gene are SNHLY and FYNNEI. The CDR3 runs to 14 residues. After removal of 7 bases from V and 2 bases from J, the junction contained 6 bases not matched to a gene. As DNA, the CDR3 is TGTGCCAGCACGGGAGGACAGGGCAACTATGGCTACACCTTC. It specifies CASTGGQGNYGYTF.

The V gene is TRBV29-1, the J gene TRBJ2-3; 14 bases line up with TRBD2. Germline-derived CDR1 and CDR2 are SQVTM and ANQGSEA. The J segment lost 6 bases and the V segment lost 7 bases, leaving 6 bases of the junction unmatched. The CDR3 contains 14 residues. CDR3 loop: CSGRLAGGMDTQYF. The CDR3 region has the DNA TGCAGCGGACGACTAGCGGGAGGGATGGATACGCAGTATTTT.

This clonotype was seen ten or more times. The chain joins TRBV11-2 to TRBJ1-5, with D hard to call. The CDR3 covers 13 residues. Trimming removed 4 bases at V and 3 bases at J, with 7 bases between. Germline values: CDR1 SGHAT, CDR2 FQNNGV. The CDR3 here is CASSSEDNQPQHF. Written as DNA, the CDR3 is TGTGCCAGCAGCTCCGAGGACAATCAGCCCCAGCATTTT.

In its sample, this clonotype was seen a few times. The rearrangement uses TRBV28 and TRBJ2-7; 9 positions agree with TRBD1. The CDR3 is 13 amino acids. Losses at the gene ends were 6 bases for V and 5 bases for J; bases not matched to a gene: 5. Germline loops: CDR1 MDHEN, CDR2 SYDVKM. Written as DNA, the CDR3 is TGTGCCAGCAGCGGGGACAGGGCGAACGAGCAGTACTTC. Its protein product is CASSGDRANEQYF.

Only a few counts were recorded for this clonotype. This chain connects TRBV27 to TRBJ2-7, with TRBD1 matching 8 bases. Germline trimming cut 5 bases from V and 2 bases from J; bases unmatched to any gene: 8. Looked up from germline, CDR1 is MNHEY and CDR2 is SMNVEV (reference sequence). The CDR3 length is 15 residues. The CDR3 DNA is TGTGCCAGCAGTGCCAGGGGGCTCCTCACCTACGAGCAGTACTTC. The encoded protein is CASSARGLLTYEQYF.

The chain links TRBV28 to TRBJ2-1; 7 bases agree with TRBD2. This CDR3 spans 14 amino acids. The germline gives CDR1 MDHEN, CDR2 SYDVKM. The CDR3 DNA sequence: TGTGTTGTTGTTGCGGGAGATCGTTACAATGAGCAGTTCTTC. Translated: CVVVAGDRYNEQFF.

This clonotype was seen only a few times. The chain couples TRBV5-1 to TRBJ1-5, with D perhaps TRBD1 (6 bases). The germline gives CDR1 SGHRS, CDR2 YFSETQ. V gave up 0 bases and J gave up 9 bases, with 19 bases separating them. This CDR3 contains 16 residues. The CDR3 region has the DNA TGCGCCAGCAGCTTGGACCCAGGGGCCCAGGGCGGGCCCCAGCATTTT. Its translation is CASSLDPGAQGGPQHF.

The gene calls are TRBV4-1 and TRBJ1-1, with D perhaps TRBD1 (5 bases). Germline CDR1 MGHRA, CDR2 YSYEKL. CDR3 length equals 14 residues. Between the trimmed V and J ends, which lost 2 bases and 5 bases, there was a span of 12 bases. The CDR3 nucleotides are TGCGCCAGCAGCCAAATCGGGGCCGGGACTGAAGCTTTCTTT. Its translation: CASSQIGAGTEAFF.

Worth noting for this clonotype: A much more abundant neighbour one base away suggests this may be a read error. This chain connects TRBV7-2 to TRBJ1-1; D possibly corresponds to TRBD1 (6 bases). Trimming shortened V by 2 bases and J by 1 base, and 8 bases separated the two germline ends. This CDR3 region has 14 residues. The germline V gene has CDR1 SGHTA and CDR2 FQGNSA. CDR3 nucleotides: TGTGCCAGCAGCTTAAACAGGGAGAACACTGAAGCTTTCTTT. It yields the protein CASSLNRENTEAFF.

This clonotype was counted ten times or more. The chain is built from TRBV28 and TRBJ2-7; D is possibly TRBD1 or TRBD2 (5 bases each). Per germline, CDR1 MDHEN and CDR2 SYDVKM. CDR3 size: 14 residues. V lost 2 bases and J 4 bases, leaving 12 bases between the germline ends. The CDR3 sequence is CASSLEGPGYEQYF. The CDR3 nucleotides read TGTGCCAGCAGTTTAGAGGGACCGGGGTACGAGCAGTACTTC.

This rearrangement joins TRBV20-1 to TRBJ1-5; unclear D gene. The V and J ends lost 2 bases and 6 bases respectively, with 11 bases between them. Germline V gene lookup returns CDR1 DFQATT and CDR2 SNEGSKA (reference sequence). CDR3 size: 13 residues. The CDR3 region is CSARYAEGQPQHF. The CDR3 DNA reads TGCAGTGCTAGATATGCAGAGGGTCAGCCCCAGCATTTT.

In its sample, this clonotype was seen many times. The chain has TRBV28 and TRBJ2-7, with D unclear. V was trimmed by 2 bases and J by 3 bases, leaving 5 bases between them. The CDR3 loop spans 12 amino acids. Germline assignment: CDR1 MDHEN and CDR2 SYDVKM. The DNA of the CDR3 is TGTGCCAGCAGTTTACCCTACTACGAGCAGTACTTC. Translated, it gives CASSLPYYEQYF.

The chain carries TRBV11-2 and TRBJ2-5; 8 positions agree with TRBD2. V was pared by 5 bases and J by 4 bases, with 3 bases of the junction left unmatched. The CDR3 contains 13 residues. Germline CDR1 and CDR2: SGHAT and FQNNGV. The CDR3 nucleotides are TGTGCCAGCAGCCGCGGGACTAGAGAGACCCAGTACTTC. It translates to CASSRGTRETQYF.

Many counts were recorded for this clonotype. This may come from a read error, since a much larger clone is one base off. The CDR3 sequence: CASSLGLVGGQETQYF. CDR3 coding DNA: TGTGCCAGCAGTCTTGGACTAGTGGGAGGTCAAGAGACCCAGTACTTC. The rearrangement links TRBV28 to TRBJ2-5; 7 bases line up with TRBD2. Trimming took 5 bases from V and 2 from J; bases not matched to a gene: 11. Germline V lookup: CDR1 MDHEN, CDR2 SYDVKM. This CDR3 is 16 amino acids long. Filled out from reference TRBV28 and TRBJ2-5, the complete variable domain reads DVKVTQSSRYLVKRTGEKVFLECVQDMDHENMFWYRQDPGLGLRLIYFSYDVKMKEKGDIPEGYSVSREKKERFSLILESASTNQTSMYLCASSLGLVGGQETQYFGPGTRLLVL.

This clonotype was observed a handful of times. A much larger clone is a single base away; this may be a read error. The chain carries TRBV20-1 and TRBJ2-5, with 9 positions matching TRBD2. CDR1 DFQATT and CDR2 SNEGSKA come from the germline V gene (reference sequence). The CDR3 is made up of 15 amino acids. Here the CDR3 reads CSAPRAGGNQETQCF. The CDR3 DNA follows: TGCAGTGCCCCGAGGGCGGGAGGGAACCAAGAGACCCAGTGCTTC.

This clonotype came up once. The chain is built from TRBV19 and TRBJ2-7; D ambiguous. In germline, CDR1 is LNHDA, CDR2 SQIVND (reference sequence). The V gene lost 3 bases and the J gene lost 2 bases, with 8 bases spanning the gap. The CDR3 spans 13 residues. CDR3 sequence reads: CASSIAGAYEQYF. The CDR3 region has the DNA TGTGCCAGTAGTATCGCAGGAGCCTACGAGCAGTACTTC.

This clonotype came up many times. The J gene is TRBJ2-5, the V gene TRBV20-1, with D hard to call. Per the germline V gene, CDR1 is DFQATT and CDR2 is SNEGSKA (reference sequence). The CDR3 is 14 amino acids. V dropped 1 base and J dropped 5 bases, with 14 bases sitting between them. CDR3 bases: TGCAGTGCTAGAGCCCCATTAGCTAAGGAGACCCAGTACTTC. This encodes CSARAPLAKETQYF.

This clonotype was detected many times. The chain uses TRBV3-1 and TRBJ2-7; D might be TRBD1 (5 bases). The CDR3 has 15 residues. The germline CDR1 and CDR2 sequences are LGHDT and YNNKEL (reference sequence). The ends were cut back, 0 bases at V and 3 bases at J, with 12 bases in the middle. For the CDR3, the DNA is TGTGCCAGCAGCCAAGATGGGGCGGAAAGCTACGAGCAGTACTTC. Translation gives CASSQDGAESYEQYF.

This clonotype has a handful of counts. The V call is TRBV5-4, the J call TRBJ2-1, with TRBD1 as a possible D gene (7 bases). V was cut by 5 bases and J by 9 bases, with 24 bases left in between. Germline values: CDR1 SGHNT, CDR2 YYREEE (reference sequence). CDR3 length equals 16 residues. The CDR3 DNA follows: TGTGCCAGCAGTCCAACGGGGGACTGGAACAGGGGTGAGCAGTTCTTC. It yields the protein CASSPTGDWNRGEQFF. Full variable domain (missing parts from reference TRBV5-4 and TRBJ2-1): ETGVTQSPTHLIKTRGQQVTLRCSSQSGHNTVSWYQQALGQGPQFIFQYYREEENGRGNFPPRFSGLQFPNYSSELNVNALELDDSALYLCASSPTGDWNRGEQFFGPGTRLTVL.

This clonotype occurred many times. The chain has TRBV12-3 or TRBV12-4 and TRBJ2-7; 9 bases are a match to TRBD1. This CDR3 spans 14 amino acids. The junction had 6 bases not matched to a gene; V was cut back by 4 bases and J by 5 bases. CDR3 sequence (DNA): TGTGCCAGCAGTTGGCCGGGACAGGGTAACGAGCAGTACTTC. Protein: CASSWPGQGNEQYF.

As to this clonotype: A much larger clonotype is one base distant, so this may be a read error. The CDR3: CASGTSGKYEQYF. Here the CDR3 DNA reads TGTGCCAGCGGGACTAGCGGGAAATACGAGCAGTACTTC. The rearrangement uses TRBV27 and TRBJ2-7; TRBD2 agrees at 13 bases. The V segment lost 8 bases and the J segment 4 bases; nucleotides outside the gene matches: 2. Germline lookup yields CDR1 MNHEY and CDR2 SMNVEV (reference sequence). There are 13 residues in the CDR3.

The chain links TRBV7-9 to TRBJ2-7; 11 bases fit TRBD2. Losses at the gene ends were 4 bases for V and 0 bases for J; bases not matched to a gene: 5. Germline V lookup: CDR1 SEHNR, CDR2 FQNEAQ (reference sequence). This CDR3 is built from 16 residues. In DNA, the CDR3 is TGTGCCAGCAGCTCAATAGCGGGAGGGAGCTCCTACGAGCAGTACTTC. It specifies CASSSIAGGSSYEQYF.

A few counts support this clonotype. The chain's CDR3 is CASSFPVGGRSSTDTQYF. Written as DNA, the CDR3 is TGTGCCAGCAGTTTTCCAGTTGGGGGTAGGTCGAGCACAGATACGCAGTATTTT. This chain uses TRBV28 with TRBJ2-3; tentatively, D is TRBD1 or TRBD2 (5 bases each). This CDR3 has 18 amino acids. With 3 bases removed from V and 0 bases from J, the gap between germline ends came to 19 bases. Germline V gene lookup returns CDR1 MDHEN and CDR2 SYDVKM.

This clonotype was found many times. V usage is TRBV12-3 or TRBV12-4 and J usage is TRBJ2-2; perhaps D is TRBD1 or TRBD2 (6 bases each). V lost 1 base to trimming and J lost 6 bases, with 12 bases between them. The CDR3 spans 15 residues. The CDR3 region has the DNA TGTGCCAGCAGTTTAGGGGGGGCCGGCGCCGGGGAGCTGTTTTTT. As protein: CASSLGGAGAGELFF.

This clonotype occurred many times. This chain links TRBV12-3 or TRBV12-4 with TRBJ2-7; possible D gene TRBD1, 5 bases. V lost 6 bases and J lost 1, with 7 bases in between. This CDR3 comprises 12 residues. As DNA, the CDR3 is TGTGCCAGCAGGAAGGGGTCCTACGAGCAGTACTTC. It is translated as CASRKGSYEQYF.

This clonotype has only a few counts. A much larger clone differs from this one at a single base, so this may be a read error. V gene TRBV29-1 combines with J gene TRBJ2-5; 13 bases map to TRBD2. Germline CDR1 and CDR2: SQVTM and ANQGSEA. The length of the CDR3 is 15 residues. CDR3 loop: CTAGGTSGNQETQYF. CDR3 DNA: TGCACCGCAGGGGGGACTAGCGGGAACCAAGAGACCCAGTACTTC.

This clonotype was counted only a few times. The chain joins TRBV29-1 to TRBJ1-3; D remains ambiguous. From germline, CDR1 is SQVTM and CDR2 ANQGSEA. V was clipped by 4 bases and J by 0 bases, with 10 bases between them. The CDR3 has 14 residues. In nucleotides, the CDR3 is TGCAGCGTTGGGACCTTCGACTCTGGAAACACCATATATTTT. Translated, it gives CSVGTFDSGNTIYF. Combining the CDR3 with reference TRBV29-1 and TRBJ1-3 gives the whole variable domain SAVISQKPSRDICQRGTSLTIQCQVDSQVTMMFWYRQQPGQSLTLIATANQGSEATYESGFVIDKFPISRPNLTFSTLTVSNMSPEDSSIYLCSVGTFDSGNTIYFGEGSWLTVV.

This clonotype has only a few counts. J is TRBJ1-5 and V is TRBV28, with unresolved D. Germline V gene lookup returns CDR1 MDHEN and CDR2 SYDVKM. This CDR3 contains 16 residues. V lost 2 bases to trimming and J lost 0 bases, with 11 bases between them. CDR3 sequence reads: CASSLEGPYSNQPQHF. As DNA, the CDR3 is TGTGCCAGCAGTTTAGAGGGCCCATATAGCAATCAGCCCCAGCATTTT.